This T cell receptor (beta chain) is drawn from a study of siplizumab effects on memory and regulatory T cells (dated by TCRdb to between 2018 and 2020). Background for the entire study: The study looked at the effect of siplizumab, an anti-CD2 antibody, on alloreactive T-cell subsets in allogeneic mixed lymphocyte reactions made from human PBMCs. What the research found in general, with its limitations: A naive or memory phenotype could not be assigned to roughly 80-95% of proliferating CD4+ or CD8+ clones. Unstimulated naive T cells appeared to be more diverse than memory T cells, and naive cells seemed to make a substantial contribution to the alloresponse. The cumulative frequency of alloreactive sequences traceable to unstimulated CD4+ memory T cells was significantly reduced by siplizumab. Among mappable alloreactive CD4+ clones, the Treg-derived fraction averaged around 63% with siplizumab versus 25% to 30% in control reactions. Whether proliferating Tregs from siplizumab cultures were suppressive was not functionally confirmed. Because sequences below about 10^-5 frequency were poorly captured, only a minor fraction of alloreactive clones could be mapped to unstimulated subsets.

Library creation used the immunoSEQ multiplex PCR assay. The deep sequencing platform assayed roughly 10^5 TCR templates per sample. Genomic DNA extracted from sorted T cells was used for TCRbeta CDR3 sequencing. As for the authors' bioinformatics: The R programming language was used for clonal analysis of TCRbeta CDR3 data. Comparing unstimulated samples against CFSE-low samples taken after the reaction was how alloreactive CD4+ and CD8+ clones were defined. Regulatory or non-regulatory origin of alloreactive CD4+ clones was assigned by matching sequences to the sorted unstimulated Treg and non-Treg repertoires. TCRdb took this table from immuneACCESS and kept in-frame rearrangements with V and J called. Such tables lack part of the clones; where checked against another copy, unresolved V genes explain under half of the gap, and the rest is unexplained. V, J and clone size reflect that table, while D and trimming were determined from the DNA. This sample gives about 87,000 clones in total; roughly 90% of them show up just once. The top ten hold roughly 1.4% of the sample.

Trimming costs V 4 bases and J 8 bases, and their ends lie 10 bases apart. Taken from cysteine to phenylalanine, the CDR3 has 12 residues. Of all the DNA, just the CDR3 is kept, 36 bases in frame from base 1. Based on the germline V gene, the CDR1 and CDR2 sequences are SGHRS and YFSETQ. To note about this clone: Its antigen specificity is not known. Per-base qualities were not stored, and no clone one base away is much larger.

Sorted unstimulated T cells and proliferating T cells recovered from mixed lymphocyte reactions were subjected to TCRbeta CDR3 sequencing. Fresh whole blood from roughly 10 HLA-typed healthy donors was used to isolate PBMCs. To map where alloreactive clones came from, CD4+ regulatory T cells in the unstimulated state were FACS-sorted. This clonotype was obtained from a human donor in good health. Input material: Tregs sorted from blood. The chain is assembled from TRBV5-1 and TRBJ2-4; there is no confident call for the D gene. The sequence in DNA is TGCGCCAGCAGCCCCAGCTCCGACATTCAGTACTTC. Its translation reads: CASSPSSDIQYF. Outside the CDR3, residues come from the reference TRBV5-1 and TRBJ2-4 proteins, so the full variable domain is: KAGVTQTPRYLIKTRGQQVTLSCSPISGHRSVSWYQQTPGQGLQFLFEYFSETQRNKGNFPGRFSGRQFSNSRSEMNVSTLELGDSALYLCASSPSSDIQYFGAGTRLSVL.